The clone carrying this TCR gamma chain was observed a few times. The antigen is not known. A far bigger clonotype differs at one base, so this is likely a read error. Different DNA sequences within this sample yield the same CDR3. This sample was taken from a study of γδ T cells in repeated Plasmodium falciparum infection. The overall study: Age- and gender-matched Australian children served as comparison for malaria-exposed Malian children.

CDR3 length: 13 residues. Germline CDR1 is EGSNGY and CDR2 is YDSYNSKV. General study results and limits: In Vdelta2-negative, largely Vdelta1+, gammadelta repertoires, repeated controlled infections appeared to drive clonal selection waves. Over time and infection, Vgamma9/Vdelta2+ repertoires remained highly stable and polyclonal.

Each sorted gammadelta sample had TRG and TRD chains sequenced. TCRdb re-called the multiplex PCR reads using CATT. The sample records roughly 15,000 gamma-chain clones, roughly 1.5% being singletons. Gammadelta T cells were flow-sorted from PBMC into Vgamma9/Vdelta2+ and Vdelta2-negative populations for bulk analysis. The sequencing input was gamma-delta T cells from blood. This rearrangement joins TRGV2 to TRGJ1 or TRGJ2. No J gene is reported in TCRdb; it was inferred here by comparing the DNA with germline. The sequence derives from a pool of human donors (malaria-infected and uninfected, not separated). The CDR3: CATWDAHIYKKLF. The CDR3 DNA sequence: TGTGCTACCTGGGACGCACATATTTATAAGAAACTCTTT.